This T cell receptor (beta chain) derives from a study of T cells in Graves' hyperthyroidism and ophthalmopathy. For the diagnoses, clinical symptoms, serum thyroxine and TRAb, thyroid ultrasound and orbital computed tomography were used. RNA transcripts gave rise to amplified TCR beta CDR3 regions. The primer set for the first-round RT-PCR of the TCR CDR3 was HTBI. MiXCR, applied by TCRdb to the multiplex PCR reads, yields one record per CDR3 protein. Of approximately 590,000 distinct CDR3 sequences in the sample, more than 45% are singletons; the top ten hold roughly 8.2%. This clonotype was seen repeatedly, ten times or more. The antigen remains undetermined. Broader study findings: Clonotypes that were expanded in thyroid above 0.001 mostly appeared in blood too.

The length of the CDR3 is 14 residues. Germline CDR1 reads LNHNV; CDR2 reads YYDKDF (reference sequence). V lost 0 bases to trimming and J lost 4 bases, with 7 bases between them. The chain has TRBV15 and TRBJ1-5; unclear D gene. Sequenced: peripheral blood or thyroid tissue (not recorded which). The sequence was obtained from a woman in her late teens or twenties with Graves' hyperthyroidism. The CDR3: CATSREGRNQPQHF. CDR3 in DNA: TGTGCCACCAGCAGAGAGGGCAGGAATCAGCCCCAGCATTTT. Full variable domain (remainder filled in from reference TRBV15 and TRBJ1-5): DAMVIQNPRYQVTQFGKPVTLSCSQTLNHNVMYWYQQKSSQAPKLLFHYYDKDFNNEADTPDNFQSRRPNTSFCFLDIRSPGLGDTAMYLCATSREGRNQPQHFGDGTRLSIL.